The TCR beta chain under discussion was sequenced for a study of blood T cell repertoires in COVID-19. As concerns this clone: The junction does not match germline at one end; this may be a read error.

The CDR3 is made up of 16 amino acids. Germline V gene data show CDR1 as MDHEN and CDR2 as SYDVKM. Clones were read by immunoSEQ multiplex PCR, and TCRdb kept only the in-frame ones, dropping some. Of approximately 170,000 clones in the sample, approximately 91% were seen once. This clonotype was obtained from a man between 18 and 35 years old with COVID-19, enrolled during active disease. The J gene is TRBJ2-1, the V gene TRBV28, with a tentative D call TRBD1 (5 bases). Sequenced material: peripheral blood. Here the CDR3 reads CASTTTASLNIGDKVF. The DNA of the CDR3 is TGTGCCAGCACCACAACGGCAAGTCTTAATATAGGGGATAAGGTCTTC.